This T cell receptor beta chain is drawn from a study of blood T cell repertoires in COVID-19. Study-level information: T cells, B-cell-depleted T cells, or PBMCs provided the cDNA or gDNA that served as material.

The CDR3 covers 15 residues. Germline CDR1 MNHEY, CDR2 SVGAGI. Deletions cut 0 bases from V and 9 bases from J, with 12 bases between. Per the authors' pipeline: Reference gene primer amplification in the assay estimated nucleated cell counts. TCRdb's table, derived via immunoSEQ multiplex PCR, lists solely in-frame clones and lacks some. That table gives V, J and clone size, and the DNA gave D and trimming. The sample has 270,000 or so clones, 83% seen once. The sequence was collected from a woman aged 45-65 years who had recovered from COVID-19. The genes are TRBV6-5 and TRBJ1-6; D not resolved. Material: peripheral blood. The CDR3: CASSYSVLGGSPLHF. The CDR3 nucleotides are TGTGCCAGCAGTTACTCAGTCCTAGGCGGTTCACCCCTCCACTTT.